This T cell receptor beta chain was sequenced in a study of cytomegalovirus exposure and HLA in healthy donors. Study results and caveats: Across donors, presence/absence analyses took sequencing depth to be roughly uniform. In a later analysis, V- and J-gene trimming of beta chains associated with a DCLRE1C missense variant, replicated independently. For most subjects, TCR beta sequences were reported to predict HLA-A and HLA-B alleles with accuracy.

This clone occurred once. The antigen is not known. Germline CDR1 reads SGHAT; CDR2 reads FQNNGV. This CDR3 contains 16 residues. V was pared by 4 bases and J by 0 bases, with 9 bases of the junction left unmatched. PCR employed 60 Vbeta and 13 Jbeta primers. Under the authors' procedure: It was a later analysis that counted about 80 million unique TCR beta chains, of which roughly 10 million were shared. Sequencing was performed with immunoSEQ multiplex PCR; in TCRdb, only in-frame clones are kept and a portion is missing. For V, J and clone size, that table is used; D and trimming come from the DNA. The sample records fewer than 150,000 clones, 75% to 80% being singletons.

The rearrangement uses TRBV11-2 and TRBJ2-7, with 7 positions matching TRBD1. Source material: PBMCs. The sequence was collected from a woman aged 45-60 years in good health and CMV-seronegative. CDR3 DNA: TGTGCCAGCAGCTCGACAGGGAGATCCTTCTCCTACGAGCAGTACTTC. The encoded protein is CASSSTGRSFSYEQYF. Using reference TRBV11-2 and TRBJ2-7 for the parts outside the CDR3, the full variable domain is EAGVAQSPRYKIIEKRQSVAFWCNPISGHATLYWYQQILGQGPKLLIQFQNNGVVDDSQLPKDRFSAERLKGVDSTLKIQPAKLEDSAVYLCASSSTGRSFSYEQYFGPGTRLTVT.